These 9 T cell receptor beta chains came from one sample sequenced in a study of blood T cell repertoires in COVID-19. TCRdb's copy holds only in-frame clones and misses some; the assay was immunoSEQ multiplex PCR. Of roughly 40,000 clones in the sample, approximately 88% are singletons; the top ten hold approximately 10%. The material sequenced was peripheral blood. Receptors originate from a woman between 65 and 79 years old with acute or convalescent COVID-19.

The CDR3 sequence is CSVLQGGHGTEAFF. CDR3 coding DNA: TGCAGCGTACTACAGGGGGGGCATGGGACTGAAGCTTTCTTT. V is TRBV29-1 and J is TRBJ1-1; 8 bases are shared with TRBD1. This CDR3 spans 14 amino acids. The germline V gene encodes CDR1 SQVTM and CDR2 ANQGSEA. V was pared by 6 bases and J by 5 bases, with 11 bases of the junction left unmatched.

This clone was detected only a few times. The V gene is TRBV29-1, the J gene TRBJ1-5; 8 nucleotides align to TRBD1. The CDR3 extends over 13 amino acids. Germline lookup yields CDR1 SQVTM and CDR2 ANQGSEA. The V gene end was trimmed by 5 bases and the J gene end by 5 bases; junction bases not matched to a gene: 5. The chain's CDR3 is CSVWTGTDQPQHF. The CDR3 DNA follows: TGCAGCGTTTGGACAGGGACCGATCAGCCCCAGCATTTT. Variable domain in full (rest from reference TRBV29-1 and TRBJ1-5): SAVISQKPSRDICQRGTSLTIQCQVDSQVTMMFWYRQQPGQSLTLIATANQGSEATYESGFVIDKFPISRPNLTFSTLTVSNMSPEDSSIYLCSVWTGTDQPQHFGDGTRLSIL.

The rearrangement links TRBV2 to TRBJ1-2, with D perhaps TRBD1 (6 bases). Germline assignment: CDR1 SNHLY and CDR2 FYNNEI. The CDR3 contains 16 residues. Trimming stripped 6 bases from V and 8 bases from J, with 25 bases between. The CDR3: CASSARRGGLPLGYTF. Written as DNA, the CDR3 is TGTGCCAGCAGCGCCCGGAGAGGGGGTCTCCCCCTGGGCTACACCTTC.

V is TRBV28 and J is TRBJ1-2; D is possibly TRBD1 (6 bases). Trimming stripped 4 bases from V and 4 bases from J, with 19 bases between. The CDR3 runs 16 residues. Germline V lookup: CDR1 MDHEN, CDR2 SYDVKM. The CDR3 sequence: CASSSPGGFGSYGYTF. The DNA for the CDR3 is TGTGCCAGCAGTTCTCCGGGGGGCTTCGGGAGCTATGGCTACACCTTC.

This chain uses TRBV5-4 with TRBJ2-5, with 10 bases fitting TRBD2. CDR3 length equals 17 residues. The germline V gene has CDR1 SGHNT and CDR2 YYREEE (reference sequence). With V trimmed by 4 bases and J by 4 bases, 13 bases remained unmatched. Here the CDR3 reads CASSPEPLAGVAETQYF. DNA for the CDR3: TGTGCCAGCAGCCCGGAACCCCTAGCGGGAGTGGCAGAGACCCAGTACTTC.

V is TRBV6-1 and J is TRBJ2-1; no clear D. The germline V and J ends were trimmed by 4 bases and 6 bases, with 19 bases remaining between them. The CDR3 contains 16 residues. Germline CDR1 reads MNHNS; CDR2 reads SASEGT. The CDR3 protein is CASSVPIRSGVNEQFF. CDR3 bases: TGTGCCAGCAGTGTACCAATCAGATCGGGTGTCAATGAGCAGTTCTTC.

The chain's CDR3 is CAWGLTGSEKLFF. CDR3 nucleotides: TGTGCCTGGGGACTGACAGGGAGTGAAAAACTGTTTTTT. V gene TRBV30 combines with J gene TRBJ1-4; 7 bases agree with TRBD1. CDR3 size: 13 residues. The junction had 7 bases not matched to a gene; V was cut back by 5 bases and J by 7 bases. Germline CDR1 and CDR2: GTSNPN and SVGIG (reference sequence).

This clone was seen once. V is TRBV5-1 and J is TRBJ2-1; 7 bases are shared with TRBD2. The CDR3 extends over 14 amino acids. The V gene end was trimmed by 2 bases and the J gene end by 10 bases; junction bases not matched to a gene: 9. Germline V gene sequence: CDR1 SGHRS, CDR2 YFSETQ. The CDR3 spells CASSFSGASLEQFF. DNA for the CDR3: TGCGCCAGCAGCTTCAGCGGGGCCTCACTGGAGCAGTTCTTC.

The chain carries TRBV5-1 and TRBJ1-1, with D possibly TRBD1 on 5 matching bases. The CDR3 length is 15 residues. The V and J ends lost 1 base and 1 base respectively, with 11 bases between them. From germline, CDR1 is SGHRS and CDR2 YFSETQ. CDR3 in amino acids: CASSLRQGSNTEAFF. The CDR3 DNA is TGCGCCAGCAGCTTGCGTCAGGGATCGAACACTGAAGCTTTCTTT.